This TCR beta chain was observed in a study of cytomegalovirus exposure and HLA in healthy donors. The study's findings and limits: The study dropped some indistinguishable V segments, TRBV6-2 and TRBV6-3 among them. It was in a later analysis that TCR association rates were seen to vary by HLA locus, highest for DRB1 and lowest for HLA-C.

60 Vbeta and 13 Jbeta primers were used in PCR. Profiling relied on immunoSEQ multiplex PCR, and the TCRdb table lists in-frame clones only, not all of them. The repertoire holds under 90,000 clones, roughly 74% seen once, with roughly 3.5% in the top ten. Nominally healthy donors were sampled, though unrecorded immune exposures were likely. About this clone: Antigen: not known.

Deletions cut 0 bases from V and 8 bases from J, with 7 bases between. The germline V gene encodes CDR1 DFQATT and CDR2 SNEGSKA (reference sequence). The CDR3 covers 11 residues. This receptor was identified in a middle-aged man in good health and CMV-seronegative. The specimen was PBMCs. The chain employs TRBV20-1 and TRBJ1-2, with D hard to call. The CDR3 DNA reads TGCAGTGCTAGAGATCTGTCCGGCTACACCTTC. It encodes CSARDLSGYTF.